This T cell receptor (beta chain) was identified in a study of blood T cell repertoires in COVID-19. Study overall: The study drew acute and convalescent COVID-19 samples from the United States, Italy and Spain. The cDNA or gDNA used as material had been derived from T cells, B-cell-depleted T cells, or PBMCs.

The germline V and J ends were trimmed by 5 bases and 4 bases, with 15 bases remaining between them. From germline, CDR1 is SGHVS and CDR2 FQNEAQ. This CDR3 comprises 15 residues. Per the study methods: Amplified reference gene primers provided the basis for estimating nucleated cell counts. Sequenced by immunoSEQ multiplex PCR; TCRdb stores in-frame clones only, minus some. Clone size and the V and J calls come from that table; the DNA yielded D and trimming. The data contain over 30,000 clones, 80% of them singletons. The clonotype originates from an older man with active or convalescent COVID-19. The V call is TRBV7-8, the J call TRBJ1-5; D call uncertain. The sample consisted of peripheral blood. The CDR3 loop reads CASSLQLSGNQPQHF. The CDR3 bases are TGTGCCAGCAGCCTACAGCTTTCGGGAAATCAGCCCCAGCATTTT.